The T cell receptor (beta chain) described here comes from a study of T cells after posttransplantation cyclophosphamide. Controls had myeloablative marrow grafts with methotrexate and calcineurin inhibitor, sampled at 1 year. In the case of this clone: Its specificity is not known.

TCRdb's table, derived via immunoSEQ multiplex PCR, lists solely in-frame clones and lacks some. The table lists approximately 19,000 clones, roughly nine tenths of them singletons, with under 2% in the top ten. Per the germline V gene, CDR1 is SGHNT and CDR2 is YENEEA. This CDR3 is 14 amino acids long. The V end lost 5 bases, the J end lost 5 bases, and 13 bases lay between the germline ends. Findings and limits, study-wide: Recipient CMV seropositivity and CMV reactivation strongly tracked TRB clonality. Tissue-infiltrating T cells from skin or gut overlapped little with blood T cells.

The rearrangement links TRBV11-3 to TRBJ2-1, with D uncertain. Source: PBMCs, taken about 350 days after allogeneic stem cell transplant with calcineurin inhibitor and methotrexate. This sequence was found in a female patient younger than 45 who received an allogeneic stem cell transplant from an unrelated donor, was CMV-positive, and had acute and chronic GVHD. A subset of T cells may come from the graft donor. CDR3 DNA: TGTGCCAGCAGCCCCGATCCGGTAAACAATGAGCAGTTCTTC. This codes for CASSPDPVNNEQFF.